The 22 T cell receptor beta chains reported below all come from one sample, sequenced in a study of T cell responses to AZD1222 COVID-19 vaccine. The repertoire was sequenced with immunoSEQ multiplex PCR; TCRdb's copy has only in-frame clones and lacks some. Here the sample spans about 120,000 clones, approximately 92% being singletons. Sequences were derived from peripheral blood, sampled on day 0 of AZD1222 vaccination. The receptors shown here come from an adult in good health.

The genes are TRBV10-3 and TRBJ2-1; D not resolved. CDR1 and CDR2 (germline): ENHRY, SYGVKD. V was clipped by 1 base and J by 0 bases, with 1 base between them. The CDR3 covers 13 residues. The CDR3 region is CAISEFSYNEQFF. CDR3 in DNA: TGTGCCATCAGTGAGTTCTCCTACAATGAGCAGTTCTTC.

The rearrangement joins TRBV6-5 to TRBJ1-1; no definite D call. The germline CDR1 and CDR2 sequences are MNHEY and SVGAGI. Trimming stripped 1 base from V and 9 bases from J, with 18 bases between. The CDR3 loop spans 15 amino acids. CDR3 bases: TGTGCCAGCAGTTACTTACCGACGTCTGCCCCCAAAGCTTTCTTT. This encodes CASSYLPTSAPKAFF.

The J gene is TRBJ1-3, the V gene TRBV7-6, with a weak D call TRBD1 (6 bases). CDR1 and CDR2 (germline): SGHVS, FNYEAQ. The CDR3 covers 16 residues. V shed 1 base and J shed 0 bases, with 10 bases lying between them. The CDR3 DNA reads TGTGCCAGCAGCTTAGGCTCACAGGGCTCTGGAAACACCATATATTTT. This translates into CASSLGSQGSGNTIYF.

The rearrangement uses TRBV7-9 and TRBJ1-2, with TRBD1 matching 10 bases. J lost 2 bases, V lost 4 bases, and 10 bases had no gene match. Germline V gene lookup returns CDR1 SEHNR and CDR2 FQNEAQ (reference sequence). This CDR3 has 17 amino acids. The CDR3 DNA sequence: TGTGCCAGCAGCTACGGACAGGGGGTCAGGACAAACTATGGCTACACCTTC. Its protein is CASSYGQGVRTNYGYTF. Supplemented by reference TRBV7-9 and TRBJ1-2, the full variable domain reads DTGVSQNPRHKITKRGQNVTFRCDPISEHNRLYWYRQTLGQGPEFLTYFQNEAQLEKSRLLSDRFSAERPKGSFSTLEIQRTEQGDSAMYLCASSYGQGVRTNYGYTFGSGTRLTVV.

This clone has only a few counts. This sequence joins TRBV7-9 and TRBJ2-7; no reliable D call. CDR3 length: 14 amino acids. V shed 6 bases and J shed 3 bases, with 15 bases lying between them. CDR1 and CDR2 from the germline V gene are SEHNR and FQNEAQ (reference sequence). The CDR3, as DNA: TGTGCCAGCAGTTTCACCGACACCTACTACGAGCAGTACTTC. Its translation is CASSFTDTYYEQYF.

This clone was detected a few times. The chain carries TRBV9 and TRBJ1-1; D is uncertain. The CDR3 extends over 15 amino acids. Germline lookup yields CDR1 SGDLS and CDR2 YYNGEE. V was shortened by 4 bases and J by 8 bases, with 21 bases between the two germline ends. CDR3 sequence (DNA): TGTGCCAGCAGCCCAGATCAAGTGGGTCAAAGGGAAGCTTTCTTT. Translated: CASSPDQVGQREAFF.

This clone has only one observation. This chain links TRBV7-2 with TRBJ1-1; tentative D call: TRBD1 (5 bases). Germline lookup yields CDR1 SGHTA and CDR2 FQGNSA. V lost 6 bases, J lost 3 bases, and 14 bases lay in between. CDR3 length equals 14 residues. The CDR3 DNA reads TGTGCCAGCAGTGGGGGAGGGAAGGACACTGAAGCTTTCTTT. Its protein product is CASSGGGKDTEAFF.

This rearrangement joins TRBV5-1 to TRBJ1-1; D unresolved. This CDR3 spans 15 amino acids. V was trimmed by 3 bases and J by 1 base, leaving 13 bases between them. CDR1 and CDR2 (germline): SGHRS, YFSETQ. In DNA form, the CDR3 reads TGCGCCAGCAGCTCCCCCGGCTTAGGGAACACTGAAGCTTTCTTT. It translates to CASSSPGLGNTEAFF. The full variable domain, in which reference TRBV5-1 and TRBJ1-1 provide the parts outside the CDR3, is KAGVTQTPRYLIKTRGQQVTLSCSPISGHRSVSWYQQTPGQGLQFLFEYFSETQRNKGNFPGRFSGRQFSNSRSEMNVSTLELGDSALYLCASSSPGLGNTEAFFGQGTRLTVV.

V is TRBV2 and J is TRBJ1-5; tentative D call: TRBD1 (6 bases). The germline V and J ends were trimmed by 6 bases and 0 bases, with 12 bases remaining between them. The length of the CDR3 is 15 residues. CDR1 is SNHLY, CDR2 FYNNEI, per germline. The CDR3 DNA follows: TGTGCCAGCAGAGGCGACAGGCTTAGCAATCAGCCCCAGCATTTT. Protein product: CASRGDRLSNQPQHF.

The chain carries TRBV7-2 and TRBJ1-2; TRBD1 agrees at 7 bases. The CDR3 spans 15 residues. Trimming removed 4 bases from V and 1 base from J; junction bases left unmatched: 6. Germline CDR1 SGHTA, CDR2 FQGNSA. CDR3 sequence (DNA): TGTGCCAGCAGCTCGCTCCGGGACAGTAACTATGGCTACACCTTC. It specifies CASSSLRDSNYGYTF.

The V and J genes are TRBV29-1 and TRBJ1-2, with D possibly TRBD1 on 5 matching bases. The CDR3 consists of 12 residues. Germline lookup yields CDR1 SQVTM and CDR2 ANQGSEA. V was shortened by 0 bases and J by 6 bases, with 8 bases between the two germline ends. The DNA for the CDR3 is TGCAGCGTTGAAGAGTACAGGAATGGCTACACCTTC. Amino acid sequence: CSVEEYRNGYTF.

The genes are TRBV6-1 and TRBJ1-4; no firm D call. CDR3 size: 15 residues. The V end lost 1 base, the J end lost 7 bases, and 13 bases lay between the germline ends. Looked up from germline, CDR1 is MNHNS and CDR2 is SASEGT. CDR3: CASSEGELRSEKLFF. CDR3 nucleotide sequence: TGTGCCAGCAGTGAAGGGGAGCTCCGGAGTGAAAAACTGTTTTTT.

Many counts were recorded for this clone. The rearrangement joins TRBV3-1 (or the pseudogene TRBV3-2) to TRBJ1-2; TRBD1 agrees at 8 bases. The V gene end was trimmed by 1 base and the J gene end by 9 bases; junction bases not matched to a gene: 10. Per the germline V gene, CDR1 is LGHDT and CDR2 is YNNKEL (reference sequence). The CDR3 extends over 15 amino acids. The DNA for the CDR3 is TGTGCCAGCAGCCAAGGACTAAGACAGGGGACCAGCTACACCTTC. It specifies CASSQGLRQGTSYTF.

Only a few counts were recorded for this clone. V usage is TRBV5-4 and J usage is TRBJ2-2; 13 nucleotides agree with TRBD2. Germline assignment: CDR1 SGHNT and CDR2 YYREEE (reference sequence). Trimming at V came to 4 bases and at J to 4 bases, leaving 4 bases not matched to a gene. This CDR3 is built from 16 residues. The DNA for the CDR3 is TGTGCCAGCAGCCTGGGACTAGCGGGGCCCACCGGGGAGCTGTTTTTT. Its protein product is CASSLGLAGPTGELFF.

The genes are TRBV9 and TRBJ1-1, with D hard to call. The germline V gene encodes CDR1 SGDLS and CDR2 YYNGEE. The CDR3 is 15 amino acids. The germline V and J ends were trimmed by 6 bases and 0 bases, with 15 bases remaining between them. Here the CDR3 reads CASTVGGEMNTEAFF. In DNA, the CDR3 is TGTGCCAGCACGGTCGGTGGGGAGATGAACACTGAAGCTTTCTTT. The entire variable domain, with the rest obtained from reference TRBV9 and TRBJ1-1, is as follows: DSGVTQTPKHLITATGQRVTLRCSPRSGDLSVYWYQQSLDQGLQFLIQYYNGEERAKGNILERFSAQQFPDLHSELNLSSLELGDSALYFCASTVGGEMNTEAFFGQGTRLTVV.

This clone was recorded only once. The genes are TRBV28 and TRBJ1-2; 12 positions agree with TRBD1. Looked up from germline, CDR1 is MDHEN and CDR2 is SYDVKM. Trimming cost V 5 bases and J 7 bases; bases outside gene matches: 11. The CDR3 sequence is 16 residues long. In DNA form, the CDR3 reads TGTGCCAGCAGTCTTGGGACAGGGGGCTTACTTACTGGCTACACCTTC. The encoded protein is CASSLGTGGLLTGYTF.

J is TRBJ2-3 and V is TRBV19, with D tentatively TRBD2 (5 bases). Germline V gene sequence: CDR1 LNHDA, CDR2 SQIVND (reference sequence). The CDR3 loop spans 16 amino acids. The ends were cut back, 5 bases at V and 7 bases at J, with 22 bases in the middle. The CDR3 is CASSPRGRGGDHTQYF. DNA for the CDR3: TGTGCCAGTAGTCCCCGAGGACGGGGTGGGGATCATACGCAGTATTTT.

This rearrangement joins TRBV7-2 to TRBJ2-7, with unresolved D. Trimming pared 6 bases from V and 2 bases from J, leaving 14 bases between. The germline V gene has CDR1 SGHTA and CDR2 FQGNSA. The CDR3 contains 14 residues. CDR3 nucleotide sequence: TGTGCCAGCAGTATGCGGAACGGCCCCTACGAGCAGTACTTC. Its protein product is CASSMRNGPYEQYF. Supplemented by reference TRBV7-2 and TRBJ2-7, the full variable domain reads GAGVSQSPSNKVTEKGKDVELRCDPISGHTALYWYRQSLGQGLEFLIYFQGNSAPDKSGLPSDRFSAERTGGSVSTLTIQRTQQEDSAVYLCASSMRNGPYEQYFGPGTRLTVT.

This chain connects TRBV12-3 or TRBV12-4 to TRBJ2-7; tentatively, D is TRBD1 (6 bases). CDR3 length equals 12 residues. V lost 8 bases and J lost 6, with 14 bases in between. The chain's CDR3 is CASGRKGGEQYF. The CDR3 nucleotides read TGTGCCAGCGGAAGAAAAGGGGGCGAGCAGTACTTC.

CDR3 in amino acids: CASTGTGGNSPLHF. CDR3 nucleotide sequence: TGTGCCAGCACTGGGACAGGGGGAAATTCACCCCTCCACTTT. The chain carries TRBV28 and TRBJ1-6, with TRBD1 matching 11 bases. The CDR3 consists of 14 residues. Germline V gene lookup returns CDR1 MDHEN and CDR2 SYDVKM. Germline trimming cut 7 bases from V and 7 bases from J; bases unmatched to any gene: 3.

V is TRBV4-1 and J is TRBJ1-1, with unresolved D. The ends were cut back, 8 bases at V and 0 bases at J, with 19 bases in the middle. From germline, CDR1 is MGHRA and CDR2 YSYEKL. The CDR3 runs 16 residues. CDR3 coding DNA: TGCGCCAGCCCTTTTCGACCCGCGGACCTGAACACTGAAGCTTTCTTT. It codes for CASPFRPADLNTEAFF.

This chain links TRBV4-3 with TRBJ1-1; D gene unclear. Germline CDR1 reads LGHNA; CDR2 reads YSLEER. The V end was cut by 0 bases, the J end by 3 bases, with 14 bases between. The CDR3 is made up of 16 amino acids. CDR3 DNA sequence: TGCGCCAGCAGCCAAGATGTTCCTCGAAGGGACACTGAAGCTTTCTTT. It encodes CASSQDVPRRDTEAFF.